These 11 T cell receptor beta chains were sequenced from one sample in a study of identical twins. Each CDR3 protein gets one entry after TCRdb re-called the 5' RACE reads with MiXCR. The table shows 500,000 to 650,000 distinct CDR3 sequences, with just over 7% occurring only once. This same sample was also part of a study on yellow fever vaccine responses in identical twins.

Sequencing input: PBMCs. These receptors all come from a woman aged 18-35 years in good health.

This clonotype has only a few counts. It is likely a read error, because the conserved phenylalanine at the end of the CDR3 is missing. The DNA is left out, because the CDR3 cannot be placed on it with certainty; the CDR3 is given as TCRdb lists it. J is TRBJ2-7 and V is TRBV7-8. Germline V gene lookup returns CDR1 SGHVS and CDR2 FQNEAQ. The CDR3 adds up to 10 amino acids, both ends counted. The CDR3 region is CASSPYLTED.

V is TRBV20-1 and J is TRBJ2-3, with 7 bases lining up with TRBD1. The CDR3 length is 13 residues. Looked up from germline, CDR1 is DFQATT and CDR2 is SNEGSKA (reference sequence). The V and J ends lost 5 bases and 2 bases, in that order; junction bases with no gene match: 4. This CDR3 reads CSAQGDHTDTQYF. In DNA form, the CDR3 reads TGCAGTGCTCAGGGGGACCACACAGATACGCAGTATTTT.

The CDR3, as DNA: TGTGCCACCAGCAGAGACTTGGGGACTAGTATTACAGATACGCAGTATTTT. Translated: CATSRDLGTSITDTQYF. The chain couples TRBV15 to TRBJ2-3; TRBD2 matches 8 bases. After removal of 0 bases from V and 3 bases from J, the junction contained 8 bases not matched to a gene. Germline CDR1 and CDR2: LNHNV and YYDKDF (reference sequence). The CDR3 covers 17 residues.

This clonotype was seen repeatedly, ten times or more. The chain's CDR3 is CASRGPRNTEAFF. CDR3 sequence (DNA): TGTGCCAGCCGAGGACCCAGGAACACTGAAGCTTTCTTT. The genes are TRBV28 and TRBJ1-1; D call uncertain. The germline V gene encodes CDR1 MDHEN and CDR2 SYDVKM. The CDR3 is 13 amino acids. V was clipped by 8 bases and J by 1 base, with 11 bases between them.

The rearrangement links TRBV3-1 to TRBJ2-1, with D perhaps TRBD2 (6 bases). V gave up 8 bases and J gave up 6 bases, with 20 bases separating them. Germline CDR1 and CDR2: LGHDT and YNNKEL (reference sequence). The CDR3 totals 15 residues. CDR3 sequence reads: CASGTSSKTTNEQFF. In DNA form, the CDR3 reads TGTGCCAGCGGAACTAGCAGCAAGACAACCAATGAGCAGTTCTTC.

This clonotype occurred many times. V is TRBV5-1 and J is TRBJ1-6; no firm D call. CDR3 size: 14 residues. V lost 2 bases to trimming and J lost 9 bases, with 12 bases between them. CDR1 SGHRS and CDR2 YFSETQ come from the germline V gene. CDR3 loop: CASSFSAEISPLHF. The CDR3 DNA is TGCGCCAGCAGCTTTTCCGCCGAAATTTCACCCCTCCACTTT.

This clonotype occurred a few times. V is TRBV5-1 and J is TRBJ2-1, with a tentative D call TRBD1 (5 bases). Germline V lookup: CDR1 SGHRS, CDR2 YFSETQ. This CDR3 region has 15 residues. V gave up 0 bases and J gave up 6 bases, with 13 bases separating them. The CDR3 here is CASSLVGRLGNEQFF. The CDR3 DNA sequence: TGCGCCAGCAGCTTGGTGGGGCGGCTAGGCAATGAGCAGTTCTTC.

The table lists this clonotype with a few counts. This chain links TRBV20-1 with TRBJ1-1; D is perhaps TRBD1 (6 bases). With 3 bases removed from V and 6 bases from J, the gap between germline ends came to 17 bases. The CDR3 is 14 residues long. Germline assignment: CDR1 DFQATT and CDR2 SNEGSKA (reference sequence). CDR3 sequence (DNA): TGCAGTGCTAGTGTCGGACAGAGGAAAGCTGAAGCTTTCTTT. The encoded protein is CSASVGQRKAEAFF.

This clonotype has a handful of counts. The chain has TRBV6-5 and TRBJ2-2; no reliable D call. Deletions cut 4 bases from V and 5 bases from J, with 20 bases between. The CDR3 runs 17 residues. CDR1 and CDR2 (germline): MNHEY, SVGAGI. The chain's CDR3 is CASSSVPKRLQTGELFF. In DNA form, the CDR3 reads TGTGCCAGCAGTTCCGTCCCAAAACGCCTGCAGACCGGGGAGCTGTTTTTT.

The genes are TRBV20-1 and TRBJ2-2, with D possibly being TRBD1 (5 bases). This CDR3 comprises 13 residues. Per germline, CDR1 DFQATT and CDR2 SNEGSKA (reference sequence). V gave up 6 bases and J gave up 1 base, with 9 bases separating them. The chain's CDR3 is CSANRMNTGELFF. The DNA for the CDR3 is TGCAGTGCAAACAGGATGAACACCGGGGAGCTGTTTTTT.

This clonotype was detected ten times or more. V is TRBV4-1 and J is TRBJ2-7, with 7 bases lining up with TRBD2. The CDR3 loop spans 15 amino acids. J gave up 1 base and V 1 base, and 4 bases lay outside the gene matches. Germline V gene lookup returns CDR1 MGHRA and CDR2 YSYEKL. The CDR3 protein is CASSQVPAGSYEQYF. The CDR3 coding sequence is TGCGCCAGCAGCCAAGTCCCAGCGGGGTCCTACGAGCAGTACTTC.